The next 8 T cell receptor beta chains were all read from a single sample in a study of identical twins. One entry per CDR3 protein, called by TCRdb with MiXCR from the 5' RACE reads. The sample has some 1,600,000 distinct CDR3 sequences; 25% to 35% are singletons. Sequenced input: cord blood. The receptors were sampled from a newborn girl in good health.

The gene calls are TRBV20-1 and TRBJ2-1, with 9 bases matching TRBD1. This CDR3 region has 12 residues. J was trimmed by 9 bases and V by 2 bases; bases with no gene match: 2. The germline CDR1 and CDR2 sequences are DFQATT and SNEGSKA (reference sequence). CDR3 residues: CSARLQGAEQFF. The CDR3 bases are TGCAGTGCTAGATTACAGGGGGCTGAGCAGTTCTTC.

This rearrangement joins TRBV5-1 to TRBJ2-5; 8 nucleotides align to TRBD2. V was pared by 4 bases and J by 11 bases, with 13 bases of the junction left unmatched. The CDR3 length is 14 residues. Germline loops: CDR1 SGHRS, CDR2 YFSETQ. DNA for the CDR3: TGCGCCAGCAGCCCCCAGCGGGGGTTGAATGAGCAGTACTTC. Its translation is CASSPQRGLNEQYF.

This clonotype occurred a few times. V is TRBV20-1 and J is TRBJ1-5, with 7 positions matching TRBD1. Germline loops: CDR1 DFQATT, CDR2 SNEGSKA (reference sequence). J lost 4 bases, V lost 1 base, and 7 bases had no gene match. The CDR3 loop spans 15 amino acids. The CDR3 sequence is CSARVEGAPNQPQHF. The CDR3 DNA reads TGCAGTGCTAGAGTTGAGGGGGCGCCGAATCAGCCCCAGCATTTT.

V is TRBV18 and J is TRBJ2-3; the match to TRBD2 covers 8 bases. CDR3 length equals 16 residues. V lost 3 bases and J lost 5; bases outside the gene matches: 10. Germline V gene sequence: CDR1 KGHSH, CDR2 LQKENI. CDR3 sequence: CASSPLPGGPGDTQYF. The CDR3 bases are TGTGCCAGCTCACCTTTACCGGGAGGGCCCGGAGATACGCAGTATTTT.

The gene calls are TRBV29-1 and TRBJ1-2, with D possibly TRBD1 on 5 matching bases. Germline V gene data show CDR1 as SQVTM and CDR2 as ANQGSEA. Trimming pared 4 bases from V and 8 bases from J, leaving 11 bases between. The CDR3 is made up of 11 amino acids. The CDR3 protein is CSVARGWGYTF. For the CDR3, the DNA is TGCAGCGTTGCTAGGGGATGGGGCTACACCTTC.

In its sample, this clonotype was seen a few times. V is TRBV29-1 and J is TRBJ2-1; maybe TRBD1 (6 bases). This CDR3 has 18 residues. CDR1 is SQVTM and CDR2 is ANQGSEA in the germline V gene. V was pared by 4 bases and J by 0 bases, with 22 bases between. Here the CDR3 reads CSVAGYFLTGHSYNEQFF. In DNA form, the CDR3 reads TGCAGCGTTGCTGGGTACTTTCTCACGGGACACTCCTACAATGAGCAGTTCTTC.

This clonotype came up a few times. The CDR3 here is CASLNPTSGRAREQYF. Written as DNA, the CDR3 is TGTGCCAGCCTAAATCCAACTAGCGGGAGGGCTCGAGAGCAGTACTTC. The chain uses TRBV10-3 and TRBJ2-5, with 13 nucleotides matching TRBD2. This CDR3 region has 16 residues. The germline gives CDR1 ENHRY, CDR2 SYGVKD. V gave up 10 bases and J gave up 11 bases; unmatched junction bases: 19.

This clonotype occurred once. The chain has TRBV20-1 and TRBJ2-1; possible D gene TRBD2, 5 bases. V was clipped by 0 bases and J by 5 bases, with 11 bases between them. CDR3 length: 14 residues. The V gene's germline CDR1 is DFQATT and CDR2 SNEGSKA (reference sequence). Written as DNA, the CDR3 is TGCAGTGCTAGAGATCTCCTAGCCCACAATGAGCAGTTCTTC. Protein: CSARDLLAHNEQFF.